This T cell receptor (beta chain) was obtained from a study of CD8 T cells in ankylosing spondylitis. Study-level results: Disease-linked clones had a CD8+ phenotype and relatively low frequency in peripheral blood.

TCRdb used MiXCR to reprocess the 5' RACE reads, holding one entry per CDR3 protein. This table has around 250,000 distinct CDR3 sequences, 9.5% to 12% appearing once. On this clonotype itself: Its antigen remains unknown.

The clonotype comes from a male donor with ankylosing spondylitis or in good health (not recorded which). The material sequenced was blood, either unsorted or a sorted T cell fraction (not recorded which).

The DNA for the CDR3 is TGTGCCAGCAGCTTGCTTGGCGGCCGGGAGACCCAGTACTTC. This translates into CASSLLGGRETQYF. The chain has TRBV7-3 and TRBJ2-5; the D is unclear. This CDR3 is built from 14 residues. Germline V gene lookup returns CDR1 SGHTA and CDR2 FQGTGA. V was pared by 3 bases and J by 5 bases, with 13 bases between.